This TCR beta chain was captured in a study of cytomegalovirus exposure and HLA in healthy donors. Study results and caveats: TCR beta chain V- and J-gene trimming was linked, in a later analysis, to a missense variant in DCLRE1C. About 87% or about 30% of the time was how often most TCR beta V segments were productive, according to an earlier analysis. Sequencing likely produced, as an artifact, a cluster of highly shared sequence variants.

With 5 bases clipped from V and 8 bases from J, the junction kept 10 bases outside the gene matches. The CDR3 sequence is 14 residues long. Germline V gene sequence: CDR1 SGHTS, CDR2 YDEGEE. About this clone itself: Its target is not known.

PCR used 60 Vbeta primers and 13 Jbeta primers. Per the study methods: A later analysis tallied 80 million or so unique TCR beta chains, around 12 million of them shared. Method: immunoSEQ multiplex PCR; TCRdb's copy keeps in-frame clones and lacks some. The D gene and trimming were derived from the DNA, and the V and J assignments and clone size from that table. The table lists 90,000 to 110,000 clones, approximately 86% of them singletons. The TCR sequence derives from a young man in good health and CMV-seronegative. The sequencing sample was made of PBMCs. The J gene is TRBJ1-2, the V gene TRBV5-8; 9 nucleotides agree with TRBD1. CDR3 loop: CASRPTGGVFGYTF. The DNA of the CDR3 is TGTGCCAGCAGACCTACAGGGGGCGTATTCGGCTACACCTTC.